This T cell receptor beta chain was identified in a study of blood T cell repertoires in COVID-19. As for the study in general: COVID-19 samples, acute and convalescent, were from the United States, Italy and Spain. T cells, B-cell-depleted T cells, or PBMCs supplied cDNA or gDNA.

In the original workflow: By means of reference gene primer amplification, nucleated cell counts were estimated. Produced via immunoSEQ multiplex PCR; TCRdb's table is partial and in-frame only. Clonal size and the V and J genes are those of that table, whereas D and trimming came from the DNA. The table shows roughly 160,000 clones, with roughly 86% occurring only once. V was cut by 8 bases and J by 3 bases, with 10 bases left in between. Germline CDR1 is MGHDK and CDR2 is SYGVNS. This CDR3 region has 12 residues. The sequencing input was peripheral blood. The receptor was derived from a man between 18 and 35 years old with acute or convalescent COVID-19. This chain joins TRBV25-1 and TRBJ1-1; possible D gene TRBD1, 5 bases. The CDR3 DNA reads TGTGCCAGCGGGGGGGATGACACTGAAGCTTTCTTT. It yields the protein CASGGDDTEAFF. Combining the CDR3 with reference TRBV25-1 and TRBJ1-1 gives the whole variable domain EADIYQTPRYLVIGTGKKITLECSQTMGHDKMYWYQQDPGMELHLIHYSYGVNSTEKGDLSSESTVSRIRTEHFPLTLESARPSHTSQYLCASGGDDTEAFFGQGTRLTVV.